This is a list of T cell receptor beta chains from one sample in a study of blood T cells in healthy people across ages. TCRdb recomputed calls from the 5' RACE reads with MiXCR, one row per CDR3 protein. The data hold over 1,300,000 distinct CDR3 sequences, with around 55% observed a single time. Sequencing was carried out using blood. The origin of the receptors is a man younger than 30 in good health. The CDR3 runs from the conserved cysteine through the conserved F or W. Each record gives: D gene, J gene, clone size, V gene, CDR3 DNA, CDR3 protein. The D gene is left open where the match is weak. The listing skips clone size in some rows; elsewhere it reads once, few, many or a size class.

-	TRBJ1-5	-	TRBV6-5	TGTGCCAGCAGGCTCGACCTCTATCAGCCCCAGCATTTT	CASRLDLYQPQHF
-	TRBJ1-1	few	TRBV7-2	TGTGCCAGCAGCTCCTTCACGAACACTGAAGCTTTCTTT	CASSSFTNTEAFF
TRBD2	TRBJ2-3	few	TRBV12-3/TRBV12-4	TGTGCCAGCAGTCCTAGCGGGAGATCGACCTCAGATACGCAGTATTTT	CASSPSGRSTSDTQYF
-	TRBJ2-7	-	TRBV2	TGTGCCAGCGCAGGACACTCCTACGAGCAGTACTTC	CASAGHSYEQYF
TRBD2	TRBJ2-7	-	TRBV29-1	TGCAGCGTTGGACTAGCGGACGGGAGCTCCTACGAGCAGTACTTC	CSVGLADGSSYEQYF
-	TRBJ2-3	-	TRBV7-9	TGTGCCAGCAGCTTAGTGGTGGGGGCTGGAGATACGCAGTATTTT	CASSLVVGAGDTQYF
TRBD2	TRBJ2-3	-	TRBV5-1	TGCGCCAGCAGCTTGGCACTAGCGGGGGGTACGCAGTATTTT	CASSLALAGGTQYF
TRBD1	TRBJ1-1	-	TRBV14	TGTGCCAGCAGCCAAGGCAGGGGGCGCGTCACTGAAGCTTTCTTT	CASSQGRGRVTEAFF
TRBD2	TRBJ2-2	-	TRBV28	TGTGCCAGTTTACGGAGGCTAGCGGGGTTCACCGGGGAGCTGTTTTTT	CASLRRLAGFTGELFF
-	TRBJ2-7	-	TRBV7-9	TGTGCCAGCAGCTCGACAGACCCCCTGCACTACGAGCAGTACTTC	CASSSTDPLHYEQYF
-	TRBJ1-1	few	TRBV5-1	TGCGCCAGCAGCCCGACAGTACTTACTGAAGCTTTCTTT	CASSPTVLTEAFF
-	TRBJ2-7	-	TRBV11-2	TGTGCCAGCAGGGGAGAGTTGGGGCACTACGAGCAGTACTTC	CASRGELGHYEQYF
TRBD1	TRBJ1-4	-	TRBV15	TGTGCCACCAGCAGTGGACAGGGAGCAACTAATGAAAAACTGTTTTTT	CATSSGQGATNEKLFF
-	TRBJ2-1	once	TRBV28	TGTGCCAGCAGTTTCCAGGGAATCGATGAGCAGTTCTTC	CASSFQGIDEQFF